Below are 18 T cell receptor beta chains sequenced from a single sample in a study of post-analysis software for immune sequencing data. Study-wide findings and caveats: In patients, 4 to 6 TRBV segments were more frequent than in controls, with TRBV5-6, TRBV5-1 and TRBV20-1 among them.

Their antigens are not known. The TCR beta cDNA libraries carried unique molecular identifiers. TCRdb redid the calling of the PCR reads with MiXCR, one entry per CDR3 protein. The sample lists roughly 700,000 distinct CDR3 sequences, around 27% occurring once. What was sequenced was blood. The receptors originated from a girl aged 5-17 years with multiple sclerosis.

Comment on this clonotype: Germline is not matched at one junction end, which may reflect a read error. The V gene is TRBV29-1, the J gene TRBJ2-5, with D perhaps being TRBD1 or TRBD2 (6 bases each). CDR1 and CDR2 from the germline V gene are SQVTM and ANQGSEA. The CDR3 runs 15 residues. CDR3 sequence: CSVDGLPGAYETRYF. CDR3 sequence (DNA): TGCAGCGTCGACGGGTTGCCGGGGGCATATGAGACCCGGTACTTC.

This clonotype has ten or more counts. V and J are TRBV29-1 and TRBJ1-2, with a weak D call TRBD1 (5 bases). Germline assignment: CDR1 SQVTM and CDR2 ANQGSEA. Trimming cost V 6 bases and J 5 bases, with 13 bases left between them. The CDR3 runs to 12 residues. This chain's CDR3 is CSVGTGGYGYTF. For the CDR3, the DNA is TGCAGCGTGGGGACTGGCGGGTATGGCTACACCTTC.

Of note for this clonotype: Its ends do not fully match the called genes, so a read error is possible. This chain links TRBV25-1 with TRBJ2-7; 7 bases fit TRBD1. The CDR3 length is 13 residues. In germline, CDR1 is MGHDK, CDR2 SYGVNS. The CDR3 loop reads CASSETGPYGQYF. In nucleotides, the CDR3 is TGTGCCAGCAGTGAGACAGGGCCCTACGGGCAGTACTTC.

The genes are TRBV25-1 and TRBJ2-2; D may be TRBD1 or TRBD2 (5 bases each). The V gene lost 3 bases and the J gene lost 0 bases, with 11 bases spanning the gap. Germline V CDR1 and CDR2: MGHDK, SYGVNS. The CDR3 consists of 16 residues. The CDR3 region is CASSDPGATNTGELFF. The CDR3 region has the DNA TGTGCCAGCAGTGACCCCGGGGCTACGAACACCGGGGAGCTGTTTTTT.

This chain joins TRBV28 and TRBJ2-7; TRBD2 matches 7 bases. The germline V gene has CDR1 MDHEN and CDR2 SYDVKM. V was pared by 6 bases and J by 1 base, with 6 bases of the junction left unmatched. The CDR3 extends over 14 amino acids. The CDR3 region is CASRAGEVSYEQYF. For the CDR3, the DNA is TGTGCCAGCAGGGCGGGAGAGGTATCCTACGAGCAGTACTTC.

This clonotype was counted a few times. J is TRBJ2-7 and V is TRBV7-2; D is possibly TRBD2 (6 bases). Germline values: CDR1 SGHTA, CDR2 FQGNSA. The CDR3 runs to 15 residues. The V gene lost 0 bases and the J gene lost 3 bases, with 12 bases spanning the gap. CDR3 nucleotide sequence: TGTGCCAGCAGCTTAGCGGTCGGGAGCCTCTACGAGCAGTACTTC. This codes for CASSLAVGSLYEQYF.

This clonotype was observed a handful of times. The V call is TRBV4-3, the J call TRBJ2-7; the match to TRBD1 covers 11 bases. The V and J ends lost 0 bases and 4 bases, in that order; junction bases with no gene match: 8. The CDR3 totals 17 residues. Germline V gives CDR1 LGHNA, CDR2 YSLEER. This CDR3 is CASSQEARDRGEYEQYF. CDR3 in DNA: TGCGCCAGCAGCCAAGAAGCCCGGGACAGGGGGGAGTACGAGCAGTACTTC.

The chain has TRBV29-1 and TRBJ2-7, with 7 bases fitting TRBD1. With V trimmed by 0 bases and J by 4 bases, 9 bases remained unmatched. CDR1 is SQVTM, CDR2 ANQGSEA, per germline. The CDR3 is made up of 15 amino acids. The CDR3 sequence is CSVEERQGWGYEQYF. CDR3 sequence (DNA): TGCAGCGTTGAAGAGAGACAGGGTTGGGGTTACGAGCAGTACTTC.

The chain has TRBV20-1 and TRBJ2-1, with 8 bases fitting TRBD1. Trimming took 6 bases from V and 9 from J; bases not matched to a gene: 16. Germline V gives CDR1 DFQATT, CDR2 SNEGSKA (reference sequence). The CDR3 runs to 15 residues. CDR3 protein: CSALHRQGLLGEQFF. CDR3 nucleotides: TGCAGTGCCCTACATAGACAGGGGTTATTGGGTGAGCAGTTCTTC.

This clonotype turned up a few times. V usage is TRBV20-1 and J usage is TRBJ1-2; D may be TRBD1 (6 bases). Trimming removed 5 bases from V and 4 bases from J, with 26 bases in between. The CDR3 contains 17 residues. CDR1 and CDR2 (germline): DFQATT, SNEGSKA (reference sequence). CDR3 residues: CSADLPAPGAQVYGYTF. Here the CDR3 DNA reads TGCAGTGCTGATCTCCCCGCCCCGGGGGCGCAGGTCTATGGCTACACCTTC.

This chain links TRBV7-2 with TRBJ1-5; TRBD1 agrees at 7 bases. This CDR3 spans 15 amino acids. V was clipped by 3 bases and J by 4 bases; unmatched bases: 6. Germline CDR1 and CDR2: SGHTA and FQGNSA. CDR3 sequence reads: CASSLTGRRNQPQHF. CDR3 nucleotide sequence: TGTGCCAGCAGCTTGACAGGGAGACGGAATCAGCCCCAGCATTTT.

This clonotype was counted between two and nine times. The chain is built from TRBV6-2 or TRBV6-3 and TRBJ2-1, with TRBD2 matching 9 bases. With 6 bases clipped from V and 10 bases from J, the junction kept 7 bases outside the gene matches. Germline-derived CDR1 and CDR2 are MNHEY and SVGEGT. This CDR3 is 13 amino acids long. CDR3 DNA: TGTGCCAGCAGCGTAAATAGCGGGAGAGAGCAGTTCTTC. This translates into CASSVNSGREQFF.

This clonotype was detected a few times. V usage is TRBV27 and J usage is TRBJ2-7; 10 bases match TRBD1. Trimming took 2 bases from V and 3 from J; bases not matched to a gene: 4. Germline values: CDR1 MNHEY, CDR2 SMNVEV (reference sequence). The CDR3 is made up of 15 amino acids. The CDR3 protein is CASSLDRGLFYEQYF. The CDR3 bases are TGTGCCAGCAGTTTAGACAGGGGGCTGTTCTACGAGCAGTACTTC.

This chain joins TRBV4-1 and TRBJ2-1; 8 bases align to TRBD2. There are 15 residues in the CDR3. The germline V gene encodes CDR1 MGHRA and CDR2 YSYEKL. Trimming at V came to 3 bases and at J to 9 bases, leaving 10 bases not matched to a gene. Written as DNA, the CDR3 is TGCGCCAGCAGCCAGCGGGAGGCGAGAGAGGGTGAGCAGTTCTTC. Protein: CASSQREAREGEQFF.

The rearrangement uses TRBV5-1 and TRBJ2-7; TRBD1 might be the D (6 bases). Trimming shortened V by 4 bases and J by 2 bases, and 25 bases separated the two germline ends. CDR1 is SGHRS, CDR2 YFSETQ, per germline. The CDR3 covers 18 residues. The chain's CDR3 is CASSRLSGTTKTTYEQYF. The CDR3 DNA reads TGCGCCAGCAGCCGACTTTCCGGGACAACTAAAACTACCTACGAGCAGTACTTC.

This clonotype was seen a few times. This chain joins TRBV12-3 or TRBV12-4 and TRBJ2-3; possibly TRBD1 for D (6 bases). The CDR3 has 14 residues. The V and J ends lost 5 bases and 0 bases respectively, with 9 bases between them. As DNA, the CDR3 is TGTGCCAGCAGTCGACAGGATAGCACAGATACGCAGTATTTT. Translation: CASSRQDSTDTQYF.

This clonotype was seen a handful of times. The chain carries TRBV7-2 and TRBJ2-5; tentative D call: TRBD2 (6 bases). V was cut by 0 bases and J by 3 bases, with 14 bases left in between. The germline V gene has CDR1 SGHTA and CDR2 FQGNSA. The length of the CDR3 is 16 residues. CDR3 loop: CASSLASAGSKETQYF. Written as DNA, the CDR3 is TGTGCCAGCAGCTTAGCTTCGGCGGGGAGCAAAGAGACCCAGTACTTC.

With regard to this clonotype: A much larger clone is a single base away; this may be a read error. V usage is TRBV29-1 and J usage is TRBJ2-1; D ambiguous. The CDR3 loop spans 14 amino acids. V was cut by 3 bases and J by 5 bases, with 14 bases left in between. Germline V CDR1 and CDR2: SQVTM, ANQGSEA. CDR3 sequence: CSVDVPWSNNEQFF. CDR3 in DNA: TGCAGCGTTGATGTCCCCTGGTCGAACAATGAGCAGTTCTTC.